This TCR beta chain was retrieved from a study of T cell responses to AZD1222 COVID-19 vaccine (dated by TCRdb to the early 2020s). In terms of the full investigation: Because spike-specific TCR depth and breadth did not differ between the two schedules, AZD1222 recipients who got a second dose at roughly 4 weeks were pooled with those who got a second dose at roughly 12 weeks. Enrollment into the trials was organized by age into subgroups of 18-55, 56-69 and 70-plus years, and those subgroups contained roughly 160, 29 and 62 TCR-sequenced participants, respectively. TCR sequencing was performed for approximately 240 trial participants, of whom roughly 200 were given two doses of AZD1222 and approximately 26 were given two doses of MenACWY control vaccine.

CDR1 and CDR2 are drawn from the germline V gene (reference sequence): LGHDT, YNNKEL. Trimming at the junction amounts to 1 base on V and 2 bases on J, and the germline ends lie 8 bases apart. Reading from cysteine to phenylalanine, the CDR3 counts 14 amino acids. CDR3 DNA is the only sequence kept; it has 42 bases, read in frame from the first base. The CDR3 regions of human TCRbeta chains were analyzed by immunosequencing. Processing in the source paper ran as follows. TCRs in the repertoires were matched against a reference library of SARS-CoV-2-specific TCRs that had been generated with the MIRA antigen-specificity platform. Breadth meant the fraction of unique TCRs that were SARS-CoV-2-associated, whereas depth meant the fraction of total T cells that were SARS-CoV-2-associated. Using the MIRA data, each spike-specific TCR was mapped to the spike region that the TCR reacts to and placed in a CD4 or CD8 class. Log10-transformed breadth and depth values were compared by one-way ANOVA with Sidak's multiple comparisons tests. TCRdb stores this immuneACCESS table with in-frame sequences only. Part of the clones is absent; in the studies checked, under half of the shortfall reflects unresolved V genes, and no reason is known for the rest. V, J and clone size reflect that table, while D and trimming were determined from the DNA. For this sample the table gives some 200,000 clones, of which just over 90% were detected only once. Roughly 0.99% of the sample goes to the ten largest clones.

With regard to this clone: This receptor's antigen is unknown. No qualities accompany the bases; no much larger clone lies one base away.

This sample's time point label indicates: baseline before first vaccination. Vaccinee samples came from UK trials COV001 and COV002, including a single-blind randomized controlled phase 2/3 trial of AZD1222 (ChAdOx1 nCoV-19) in healthy adults. Trial participant PBMC samples were collected at day 0 and day 28 after the second dose for TCRbeta chain sequencing. What the study reported, not specific to this receptor: Reportedly, almost half of the unique spike-specific TCRs recognized epitopes lying outside the regions that are mutated in the B.1.351 and B.1.1.7 variants. Because no samples from the day 14 peak response were available, repertoires could be characterized only after the peak T cell response. Participants were mostly white British and included more females than males, and it was suggested by the authors that clonal diversity may have been underestimated. In the small 56-69-year group, the increase in depth fell short of significance, most likely because of low power. CD4 TCRs associated with the vaccine covered the entire spike protein, and the dominant responses were in regions 160-218 and 743-854. After two AZD1222 doses, spike-specific TCR breadth and depth were significantly higher than at day 0 and than in MenACWY recipients. Conclusions about previously exposed vaccinees are limited because only six or seven AZD1222 recipients were SARS-CoV-2 seropositive at baseline.

This clonotype was obtained from an adult in good health. The sample was peripheral blood, taken on day 0 of AZD1222 vaccination. The chain was built from TRBV3-1 (or the pseudogene TRBV3-2) and TRBJ1-2, with no D gene named confidently. The DNA is TGTGCCAGCAGCCAAGTGTTAGGGAACTATGGCTACACCTTC. Translated, it reads CASSQVLGNYGYTF.